This T cell receptor (beta chain) comes out of a study of identical twins. Healthy Caucasian donors formed the entire cohort. Germline loops: CDR1 LNHNV, CDR2 YYDKDF (reference sequence). With 1 base removed from V and 10 bases from J, the gap between germline ends came to 17 bases. CDR3 length: 15 residues. Addition of a universal primer site occurred through template switching, and cDNA carried unique molecular identifiers. Via MiXCR, TCRdb re-called the 5' RACE reads, giving one row per CDR3 protein. Found here are more than 250,000 distinct CDR3 sequences, more than 6.5% of them singletons; the top ten hold roughly 2.1%. A further study also used this sample, focusing on yellow fever vaccine responses in identical twins. As that study records: Vaccine T cell responses of twins reportedly seemed partly convergent and partly personalized.

This receptor was identified in a woman younger than 35 in good health. The sequenced material came from memory (CD45RO+) T cells sorted from blood. The chain combines TRBV15 with TRBJ1-5; D remains unclear. The CDR3 here is CATSRAGLRDDPQHF. Written as DNA, the CDR3 is TGTGCCACCAGCAGAGCTGGACTGCGGGATGACCCCCAGCATTTT.